This T cell receptor (beta chain) was identified during a study of T cells in Graves' hyperthyroidism and ophthalmopathy. Study details: It was at initial diagnosis, before any treatment, that peripheral blood was collected.

This clonotype was counted at least ten times. Antigen: not known. Points from the study as a whole: Most clonotypes that expanded in the thyroid above 0.001 also showed up in blood. Separation of ophthalmopathy from stable hyperthyroidism was achieved by a 13 V-J model.

The CDR3 consists of 15 residues. Trimming shortened V by 0 bases and J by 8 bases, and 15 bases separated the two germline ends. The germline V gene encodes CDR1 KGHSH and CDR2 LQKENI. Amplification targeted TCR beta CDR3 regions from RNA transcripts. In the first-round RT-PCR of the TCR CDR3, the HTBI primer set was used. TCRdb reprocessed the multiplex PCR reads via MiXCR and lists one record per CDR3 protein. The sample lists approximately 690,000 distinct CDR3 sequences; about 15% were seen once. The V call is TRBV18, the J call TRBJ2-3, with D perhaps matching TRBD2 (5 bases). This clonotype originated in a woman aged 50 to 60 with Graves' ophthalmopathy. The sample comprised blood. For the CDR3, the DNA is TGTGCCAGCTCACCACCGAGCGGCGGCAGGTCTACGCAGTATTTT. Its protein is CASSPPSGGRSTQYF.